The present T cell receptor (beta chain) was sequenced within a study of identical twins. Study-level points and caveats: It was out-of-frame TCR alpha sharing in monozygotic twins that models underestimated. Whereas memory repertoires showed no such difference, abundant cord blood beta clonotypes carried fewer insertions.

In TCRdb, the 5' RACE reads were re-called with MiXCR into one record per CDR3 protein. The profile shows approximately 260,000 distinct CDR3 sequences, about 14% of them singletons. This clonotype has just one count. As yet, its antigen is unknown. CDR3 length: 17 amino acids. Germline values: CDR1 MNHEY, CDR2 SMNVEV (reference sequence). V was cut by 3 bases and J by 2 bases, with 17 bases left in between. Specimen: memory (CD45RO+) T cells sorted from blood. This receptor was obtained from a woman younger than 30 in good health. This chain uses TRBV27 with TRBJ1-5; no reliable D call. CDR3 loop: CASSLSGSRRGNQPQHF. The CDR3 coding sequence is TGTGCCAGCAGTTTGTCGGGGAGCCGTCGGGGCAATCAGCCCCAGCATTTT.